This paragraph reports one TCR beta chain. This sample was included in a study of blood T cell repertoires in COVID-19. Each recovered donor of Cohort 3 presented with two negative PCRs, clearance, or symptom resolution. Assay used: immunoSEQ multiplex PCR; TCRdb lists only in-frame clones, some missing. The sample contains approximately 360,000 clones, roughly 80% of which appear only once. V lost 1 base to trimming and J lost 4 bases, with 15 bases between them. Germline assignment: CDR1 MNHNS and CDR2 SASEGT. The CDR3 is 16 residues long. The chain couples TRBV6-1 to TRBJ2-3; D perhaps matches TRBD2 (7 bases). The specimen was PBMCs or T cells enriched from blood (not recorded which). The TCR sequence derives from a woman in her 50s who had recovered from COVID-19. CDR3 loop: CASSEEPRGAPDTQYF. The CDR3 coding sequence is TGTGCCAGCAGTGAAGAACCCCGGGGGGCCCCAGATACGCAGTATTTT.